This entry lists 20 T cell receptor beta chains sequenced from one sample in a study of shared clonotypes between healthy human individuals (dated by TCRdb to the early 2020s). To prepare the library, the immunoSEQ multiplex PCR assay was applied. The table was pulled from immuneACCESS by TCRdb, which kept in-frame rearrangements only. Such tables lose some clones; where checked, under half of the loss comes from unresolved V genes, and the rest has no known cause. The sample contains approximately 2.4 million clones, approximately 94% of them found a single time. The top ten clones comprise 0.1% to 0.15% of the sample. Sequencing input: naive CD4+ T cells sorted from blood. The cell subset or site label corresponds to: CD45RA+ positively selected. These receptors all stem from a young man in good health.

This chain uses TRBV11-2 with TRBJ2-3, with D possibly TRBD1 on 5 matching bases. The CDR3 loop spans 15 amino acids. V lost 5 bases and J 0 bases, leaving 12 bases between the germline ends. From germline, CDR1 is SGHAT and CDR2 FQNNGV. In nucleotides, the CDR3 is TGTGCCAGCAGCATAATCAGGGTTAGCACAGATACGCAGTATTTT. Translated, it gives CASSIIRVSTDTQYF.

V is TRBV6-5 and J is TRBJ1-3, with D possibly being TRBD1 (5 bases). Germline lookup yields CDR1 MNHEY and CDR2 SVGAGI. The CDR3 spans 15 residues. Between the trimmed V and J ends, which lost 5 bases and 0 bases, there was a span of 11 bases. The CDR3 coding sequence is TGTGCCAGCAGTCCGACAGACTACTCTGGAAACACCATATATTTT. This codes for CASSPTDYSGNTIYF.

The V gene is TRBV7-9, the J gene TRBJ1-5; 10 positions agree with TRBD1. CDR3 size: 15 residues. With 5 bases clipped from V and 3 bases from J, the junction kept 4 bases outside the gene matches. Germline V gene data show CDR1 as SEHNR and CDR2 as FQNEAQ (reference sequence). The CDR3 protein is CASSPTGGPNQPQHF. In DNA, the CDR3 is TGTGCCAGCAGCCCGACAGGGGGCCCCAATCAGCCCCAGCATTTT. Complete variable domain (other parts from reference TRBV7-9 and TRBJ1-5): DTGVSQNPRHKITKRGQNVTFRCDPISEHNRLYWYRQTLGQGPEFLTYFQNEAQLEKSRLLSDRFSAERPKGSFSTLEIQRTEQGDSAMYLCASSPTGGPNQPQHFGDGTRLSIL.

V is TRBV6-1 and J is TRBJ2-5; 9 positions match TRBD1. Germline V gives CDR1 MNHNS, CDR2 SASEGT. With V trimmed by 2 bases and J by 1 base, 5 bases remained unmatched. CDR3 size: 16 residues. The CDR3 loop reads CASSEWGQGTQETQYF. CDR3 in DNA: TGTGCCAGCAGTGAATGGGGACAGGGCACCCAAGAGACCCAGTACTTC.

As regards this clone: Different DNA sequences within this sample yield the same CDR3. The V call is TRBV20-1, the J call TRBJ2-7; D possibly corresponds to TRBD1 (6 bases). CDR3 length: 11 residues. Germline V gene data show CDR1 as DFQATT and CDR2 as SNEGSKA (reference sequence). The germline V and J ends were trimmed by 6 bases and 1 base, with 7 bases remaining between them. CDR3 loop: CSAGGSYEQYF. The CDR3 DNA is TGCAGTGCAGGGGGATCCTACGAGCAGTACTTC.

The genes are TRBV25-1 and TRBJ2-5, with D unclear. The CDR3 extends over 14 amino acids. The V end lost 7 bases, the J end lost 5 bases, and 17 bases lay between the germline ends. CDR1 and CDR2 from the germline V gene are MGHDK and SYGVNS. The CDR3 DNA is TGTGCCAGCACCCCCAGTCCCTCCCCGGAGACCCAGTACTTC. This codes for CASTPSPSPETQYF.

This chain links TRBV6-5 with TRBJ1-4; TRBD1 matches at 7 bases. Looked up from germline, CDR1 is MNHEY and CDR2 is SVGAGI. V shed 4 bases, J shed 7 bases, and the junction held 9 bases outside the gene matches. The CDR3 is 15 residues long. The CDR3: CASSSRRGQGEKLFF. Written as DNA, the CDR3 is TGTGCCAGCAGTTCCCGGAGGGGGCAGGGTGAAAAACTGTTTTTT.

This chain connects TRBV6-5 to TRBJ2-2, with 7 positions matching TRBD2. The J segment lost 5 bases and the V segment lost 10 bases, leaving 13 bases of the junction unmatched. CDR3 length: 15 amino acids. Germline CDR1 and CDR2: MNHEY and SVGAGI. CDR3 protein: CATAGVGWETGELFF. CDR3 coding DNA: TGTGCCACCGCGGGAGTAGGTTGGGAGACCGGGGAGCTGTTTTTT.

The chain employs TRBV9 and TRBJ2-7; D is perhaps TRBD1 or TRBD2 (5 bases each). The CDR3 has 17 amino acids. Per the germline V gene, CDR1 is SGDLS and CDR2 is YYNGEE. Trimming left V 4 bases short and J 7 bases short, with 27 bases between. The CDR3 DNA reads TGTGCCAGCAGCTTACAACCCGCACCTCGGGGCCTCTGGGAGCAGTACTTC. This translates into CASSLQPAPRGLWEQYF.

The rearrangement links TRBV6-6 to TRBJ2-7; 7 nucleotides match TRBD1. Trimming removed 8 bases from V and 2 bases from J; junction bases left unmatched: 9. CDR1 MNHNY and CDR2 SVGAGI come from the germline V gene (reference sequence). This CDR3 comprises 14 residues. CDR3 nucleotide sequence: TGTGCCAGCCGAGGGGGCCTCCTCACCTACGAGCAGTACTTC. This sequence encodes CASRGGLLTYEQYF.

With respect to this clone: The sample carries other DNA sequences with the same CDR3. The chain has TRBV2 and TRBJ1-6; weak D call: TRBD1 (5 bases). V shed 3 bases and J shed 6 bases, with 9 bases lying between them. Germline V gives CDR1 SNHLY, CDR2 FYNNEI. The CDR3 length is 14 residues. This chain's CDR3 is CASSEQGVNSPLHF. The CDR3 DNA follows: TGTGCCAGCAGTGAGCAAGGGGTTAATTCACCCCTCCACTTT.

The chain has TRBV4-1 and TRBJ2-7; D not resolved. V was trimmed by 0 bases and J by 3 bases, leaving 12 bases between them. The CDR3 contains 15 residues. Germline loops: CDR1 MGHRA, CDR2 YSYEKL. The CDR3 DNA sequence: TGCGCCAGCAGCCAAGAGAGTAGGCTAGTCTACGAGCAGTACTTC. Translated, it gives CASSQESRLVYEQYF.

The CDR3 is CASSGVIGNTGELFF. CDR3 DNA: TGTGCCAGCAGTGGGGTAATAGGCAACACCGGGGAGCTGTTTTTT. The chain has TRBV25-1 and TRBJ2-2; D call uncertain. CDR1 is MGHDK, CDR2 SYGVNS, per germline. The CDR3 extends over 15 amino acids. The V end lost 4 bases, the J end lost 2 bases, and 11 bases lay between the germline ends. Full variable domain (missing parts from reference TRBV25-1 and TRBJ2-2): EADIYQTPRYLVIGTGKKITLECSQTMGHDKMYWYQQDPGMELHLIHYSYGVNSTEKGDLSSESTVSRIRTEHFPLTLESARPSHTSQYLCASSGVIGNTGELFFGEGSRLTVL.

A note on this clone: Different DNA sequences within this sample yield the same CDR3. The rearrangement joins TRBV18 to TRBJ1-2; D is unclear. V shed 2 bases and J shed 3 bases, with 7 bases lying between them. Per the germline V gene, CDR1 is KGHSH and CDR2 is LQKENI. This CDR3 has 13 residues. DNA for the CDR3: TGTGCCAGCTCACCAGGCGTAGACTATGGCTACACCTTC. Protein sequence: CASSPGVDYGYTF. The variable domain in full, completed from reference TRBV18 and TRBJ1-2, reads NAGVMQNPRHLVRRRGQEARLRCSPMKGHSHVYWYRQLPEEGLKFMVYLQKENIIDESGMPKERFSAEFPKEGPSILRIQQVVRGDSAAYFCASSPGVDYGYTFGSGTRLTVV.

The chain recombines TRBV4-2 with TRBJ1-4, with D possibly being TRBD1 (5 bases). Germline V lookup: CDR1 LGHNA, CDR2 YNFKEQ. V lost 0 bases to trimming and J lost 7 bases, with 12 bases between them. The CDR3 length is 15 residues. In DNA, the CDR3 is TGTGCCAGCAGCCAAGACAGGGTTCCTCGTGAAAAACTGTTTTTT. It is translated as CASSQDRVPREKLFF.

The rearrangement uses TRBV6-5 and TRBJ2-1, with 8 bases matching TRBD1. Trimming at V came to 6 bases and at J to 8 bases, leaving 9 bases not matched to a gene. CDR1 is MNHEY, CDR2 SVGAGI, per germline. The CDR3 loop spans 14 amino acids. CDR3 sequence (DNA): TGTGCCAGCAGACGGACAGGGAATCGAGATGAGCAGTTCTTC. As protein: CASRRTGNRDEQFF.

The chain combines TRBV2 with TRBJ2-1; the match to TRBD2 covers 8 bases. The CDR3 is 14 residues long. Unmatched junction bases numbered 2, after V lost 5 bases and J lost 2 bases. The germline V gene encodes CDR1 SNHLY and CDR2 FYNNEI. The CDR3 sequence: CASSPGLAYNEQFF. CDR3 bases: TGTGCCAGCAGTCCGGGACTAGCCTACAATGAGCAGTTCTTC. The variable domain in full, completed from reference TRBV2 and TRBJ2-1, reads EPEVTQTPSHQVTQMGQEVILRCVPISNHLYFYWYRQILGQKVEFLVSFYNNEISEKSEIFDDQFSVERPDGSNFTLKIRSTKLEDSAMYFCASSPGLAYNEQFFGPGTRLTVL.

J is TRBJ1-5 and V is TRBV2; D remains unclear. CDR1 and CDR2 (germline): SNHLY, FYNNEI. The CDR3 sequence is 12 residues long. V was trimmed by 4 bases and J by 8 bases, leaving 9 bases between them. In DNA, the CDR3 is TGTGCCAGCAGTGTAGGGATTGAGCCCCAGCATTTT. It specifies CASSVGIEPQHF.

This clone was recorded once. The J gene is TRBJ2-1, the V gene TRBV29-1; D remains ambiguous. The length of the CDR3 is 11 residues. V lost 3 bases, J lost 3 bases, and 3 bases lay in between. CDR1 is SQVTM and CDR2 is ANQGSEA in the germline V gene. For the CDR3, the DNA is TGCAGCGTTGATCTCTACAATGAGCAGTTCTTC. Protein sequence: CSVDLYNEQFF.

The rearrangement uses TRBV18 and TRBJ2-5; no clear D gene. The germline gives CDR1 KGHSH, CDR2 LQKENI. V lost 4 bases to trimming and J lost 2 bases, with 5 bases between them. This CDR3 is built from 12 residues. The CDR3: CASSRQQETQYF. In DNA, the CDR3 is TGTGCCAGCTCACGTCAGCAAGAGACCCAGTACTTC.